This TCR beta chain appears in the sequencing data of a study of OX40 agonist ivuxolimab in advanced cancers. The wider study: Ivuxolimab, an antibody acting as an agonist of OX40 (CD134), was used to treat patients. Patients were infused with ivuxolimab every 2 weeks at 0.01 to 10 mg/kg.

Overall study results and limits: The average count of expanded clones was higher among CD8+ T cells than among CD4+. At 0.1 to 3.0 mg/kg and by week 6, clonal expansion occurred in CD4+ and CD8+ blood T cells.

The table lists this clone with a few counts. Its antigen is as yet unknown. At one boundary the junction diverges from the germline segment, which might be a read error. CDR1 SGHNT and CDR2 YENEEA come from the germline V gene. The CDR3 has 15 amino acids. Assay used: immunoSEQ multiplex PCR; TCRdb lists only in-frame clones, some missing. The data contain about 80,000 clones, roughly 90% of them singletons. The source of this sequence is an adult with an advanced solid tumor such as melanoma, head and neck, liver or kidney cancer. The sample here was CD4+ or CD8+ T cells sorted from blood, taken in a trial of the OX40 agonist ivuxolimab. V is TRBV11-3 and J is TRBJ2-1; 10 nucleotides match TRBD2. The CDR3 protein is CASRLEVAGGNEQFF. The CDR3 nucleotides are TGTGCCAGCAGATTAGAGGTAGCGGGAGGCAATGAGCAGTTCTTC.